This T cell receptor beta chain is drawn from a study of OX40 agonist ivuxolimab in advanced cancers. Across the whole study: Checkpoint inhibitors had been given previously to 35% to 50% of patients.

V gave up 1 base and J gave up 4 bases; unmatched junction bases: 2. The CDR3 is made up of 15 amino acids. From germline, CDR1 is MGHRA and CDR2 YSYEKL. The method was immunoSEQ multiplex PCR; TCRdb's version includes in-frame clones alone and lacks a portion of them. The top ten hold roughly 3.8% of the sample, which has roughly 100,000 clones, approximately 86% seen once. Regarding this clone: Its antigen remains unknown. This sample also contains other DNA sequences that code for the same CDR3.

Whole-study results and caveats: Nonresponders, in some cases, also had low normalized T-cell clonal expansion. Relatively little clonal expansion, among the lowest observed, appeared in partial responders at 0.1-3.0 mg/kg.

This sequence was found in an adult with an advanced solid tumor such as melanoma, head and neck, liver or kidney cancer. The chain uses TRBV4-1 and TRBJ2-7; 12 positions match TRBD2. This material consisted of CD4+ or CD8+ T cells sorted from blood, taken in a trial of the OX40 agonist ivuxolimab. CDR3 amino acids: CASSQGTSGIYEQYF. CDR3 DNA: TGCGCCAGCAGCCAAGGGACTAGCGGGATTTACGAGCAGTACTTC.